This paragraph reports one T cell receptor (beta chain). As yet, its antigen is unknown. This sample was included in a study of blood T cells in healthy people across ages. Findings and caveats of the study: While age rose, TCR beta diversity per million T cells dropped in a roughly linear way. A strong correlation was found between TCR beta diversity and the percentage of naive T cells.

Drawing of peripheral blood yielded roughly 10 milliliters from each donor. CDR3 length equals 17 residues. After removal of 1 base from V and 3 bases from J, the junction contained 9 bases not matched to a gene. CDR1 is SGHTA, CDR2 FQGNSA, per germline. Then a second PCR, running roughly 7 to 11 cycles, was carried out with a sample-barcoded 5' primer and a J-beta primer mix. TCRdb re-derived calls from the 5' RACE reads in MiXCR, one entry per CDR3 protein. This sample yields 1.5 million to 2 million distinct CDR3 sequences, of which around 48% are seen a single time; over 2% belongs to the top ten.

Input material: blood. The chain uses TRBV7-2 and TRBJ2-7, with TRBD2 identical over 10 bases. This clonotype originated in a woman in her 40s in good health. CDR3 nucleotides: TGTGCCAGCAGCTTAGTCGCTAGCGGGGGCTCAAACTACGAGCAGTACTTC. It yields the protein CASSLVASGGSNYEQYF.